These 9 T cell receptor beta chains came from one sample sequenced in a study of cytomegalovirus exposure and HLA in healthy donors. Only in-frame clones appear in the TCRdb table, and some are missing; sequencing was by immunoSEQ multiplex PCR. The data contain 190,000 or so clones, about four fifths of them singletons. The sequencing input was PBMCs. Receptors were obtained from a woman younger than 30 in good health and CMV-seropositive.

The chain couples TRBV5-1 to TRBJ1-1; 9 nucleotides agree with TRBD1. Germline loops: CDR1 SGHRS, CDR2 YFSETQ. The ends lost 0 bases at V and 5 bases at J; junction bases unmatched: 8. The CDR3 extends over 16 amino acids. CDR3 in amino acids: CASSLAPTGGGTEAFF. CDR3 bases: TGCGCCAGCAGCTTGGCCCCGACAGGGGGTGGAACTGAAGCTTTCTTT.

V is TRBV11-2 and J is TRBJ2-3, with D hard to call. Germline loops: CDR1 SGHAT, CDR2 FQNNGV. V lost 2 bases and J 2 bases, leaving 11 bases between the germline ends. CDR3 size: 15 residues. The CDR3: CASSLLGSITDTQYF. For the CDR3, the DNA is TGTGCCAGCAGCTTACTGGGCAGTATCACAGATACGCAGTATTTT. The full variable domain, in which reference TRBV11-2 and TRBJ2-3 provide the parts outside the CDR3, is EAGVAQSPRYKIIEKRQSVAFWCNPISGHATLYWYQQILGQGPKLLIQFQNNGVVDDSQLPKDRFSAERLKGVDSTLKIQPAKLEDSAVYLCASSLLGSITDTQYFGPGTRLTVL.

This clone appeared a few times. V and J are TRBV6-6 and TRBJ1-2; 9 nucleotides match TRBD1. Germline CDR1 is MNHNY and CDR2 is SVGAGI (reference sequence). The CDR3 is made up of 14 amino acids. V was pared by 6 bases and J by 8 bases, with 10 bases of the junction left unmatched. CDR3 coding DNA: TGTGCCAGCAGGTCGGGACAGGGAGAGGAGGGCTACACCTTC. Translation: CASRSGQGEEGYTF.

This clone was seen only once. The V and J genes are TRBV5-4 and TRBJ1-2; D uncertain. Trimming took off 4 bases at V and 0 bases at J, with 7 bases between the two ends. CDR1 SGHNT and CDR2 YYREEE come from the germline V gene (reference sequence). The CDR3 length is 13 residues. CDR3 nucleotide sequence: TGTGCCAGCAGCCACACAGCTAACTATGGCTACACCTTC. Its translation is CASSHTANYGYTF. Using reference TRBV5-4 and TRBJ1-2 for the parts outside the CDR3, the full variable domain is ETGVTQSPTHLIKTRGQQVTLRCSSQSGHNTVSWYQQALGQGPQFIFQYYREEENGRGNFPPRFSGLQFPNYSSELNVNALELDDSALYLCASSHTANYGYTFGSGTRLTVV.

The chain employs TRBV7-8 and TRBJ1-2; the match to TRBD1 covers 7 bases. The CDR3 is 14 residues long. The germline gives CDR1 SGHVS, CDR2 FQNEAQ. The V gene end was trimmed by 5 bases and the J gene end by 8 bases; junction bases not matched to a gene: 11. CDR3 DNA: TGTGCCAGCAGCGGACGAGAGGGGGCTGCAGGCTACACCTTC. It translates to CASSGREGAAGYTF.

The chain recombines TRBV28 with TRBJ2-5; TRBD2 is a possible D gene (5 bases). The V gene lost 5 bases and the J gene lost 2 bases, with 12 bases spanning the gap. Germline CDR1 is MDHEN and CDR2 is SYDVKM. This CDR3 has 14 amino acids. CDR3 nucleotide sequence: TGTGCCAGCAGTCCCACTAGAGTTCAAGAGACCCAGTACTTC. It is translated as CASSPTRVQETQYF.

The chain's CDR3 is CASRDRGGQPQHF. CDR3 nucleotides: TGTGCCAGCAGGGACAGGGGCGGTCAGCCCCAGCATTTT. The chain carries TRBV6-5 and TRBJ1-5; 9 bases are shared with TRBD1. Germline V gene lookup returns CDR1 MNHEY and CDR2 SVGAGI. The CDR3 extends over 13 amino acids. The J segment lost 6 bases and the V segment lost 6 bases, leaving 3 bases of the junction unmatched.

This clone was found a few times. V is TRBV5-6 and J is TRBJ2-7; tentative D call: TRBD2 (6 bases). V was trimmed by 4 bases and J by 1 base, leaving 9 bases between them. This CDR3 is 13 amino acids long. Germline assignment: CDR1 SGHDT and CDR2 YYEEEE. The CDR3 reads CASSAAGSYEQYF. The DNA for the CDR3 is TGTGCCAGCAGCGCGGCGGGGTCCTACGAGCAGTACTTC.

The V gene is TRBV11-1, the J gene TRBJ1-5, with D maybe TRBD1 (6 bases). The V and J ends lost 4 bases and 0 bases respectively, with 13 bases between them. The CDR3 loop spans 16 amino acids. Germline V gene lookup returns CDR1 SGHAT and CDR2 FQDESV (reference sequence). CDR3 sequence reads: CASSSPTGFSNQPQHF. The CDR3 DNA follows: TGTGCCAGCAGCTCCCCTACAGGGTTTAGCAATCAGCCCCAGCATTTT.